The sequence of this T cell receptor beta chain was determined in a study of CD8 T cells in Susac syndrome. Random hexamers primed reverse transcription of about 0.45 to 1 ug RNA. The method of amplification for TCR beta CDR3 was immunoSEQ multiplex PCR, covering 54 Vbeta and 13 Jbeta. TCRdb redid the calling of the immunoSEQ multiplex PCR reads with MiXCR, one entry per CDR3 protein. In the table there are a few hundred thousand distinct CDR3 sequences, almost 85% of which are singletons. CD8+ and CD4+ T cells from blood underwent TCR beta sequencing. Relapsing-remitting disease, either stable or active, was present in the multiple sclerosis controls, who were treatment-naive patients. Negative isolation yielded CD8+ and CD4+ T cells; FACS enriched TEMRA cells. The source is a human donor with multiple sclerosis. The source material was CD8+ T cells from PBMCs.

Here the CDR3 DNA reads TGTGCCAGCAGTTTTCCTAGCGGGAGTTTATCCTACAATGAGCAGTTCTTC. Translating it yields CASSFPSGSLSYNEQFF. The chain links TRBV28 to TRBJ2-1, with 10 bases lining up with TRBD2. CDR1 and CDR2 (germline): MDHEN, SYDVKM. CDR3 size: 17 residues. The J segment lost 1 base and the V segment lost 3 bases, leaving 6 bases of the junction unmatched.